These T cell receptor beta chains were read from a single sample in a study of shared clonotypes between healthy human individuals. Generated by immunoSEQ multiplex PCR, the TCRdb table keeps only in-frame clones and is missing some. Of 2 million or so clones listed, about 95% are singletons. What was sequenced was naive CD8+ T cells sorted from blood. These receptors all stem from a man younger than 35 in good health. Each CDR3 is given with its conserved first and last residue. D genes are given only for firm matches. Not every row has a clone size; where given, it reads once, few, many or a size class.

TRBJ2-5	.	TRBV6-1	TRBD2	CASSELWEGPLVGTQYF	TGTGCCAGCAGTGAATTGTGGGAGGGGCCGTTAGTTGGGACCCAGTACTTC
TRBJ2-7	.	TRBV9	TRBD2	CASSPGGVAGGHEQYF	TGTGCCAGCAGCCCTGGGGGGGTAGCGGGAGGGCACGAGCAGTACTTC
TRBJ2-5	.	TRBV28	TRBD1	CASSLWRTGLSQETQYF	TGTGCCAGCAGTTTATGGAGGACAGGGTTAAGCCAAGAGACCCAGTACTTC
TRBJ2-1	.	TRBV4-1	.	CASSLRGPNYNEQFF	TGCGCCAGCAGCCTCCGGGGGCCCAACTACAATGAGCAGTTCTTC
TRBJ2-5	.	TRBV7-8	.	CASSRTEISQETQYF	TGTGCCAGCAGCCGAACGGAGATCTCTCAAGAGACCCAGTACTTC
TRBJ2-1	.	TRBV6-6	TRBD1	CASSYVTGGYNEQFF	TGTGCCAGCAGTTATGTAACAGGGGGATACAATGAGCAGTTCTTC
TRBJ2-7	.	TRBV9	.	CASSVVPNWEQYF	TGTGCCAGCAGCGTAGTCCCAAACTGGGAGCAGTACTTC
TRBJ1-5	.	TRBV28	TRBD1	CASSLRDRGHYSNQPQHF	TGTGCCAGCAGTCTCCGGGACAGGGGGCATTATAGCAATCAGCCCCAGCATTTT
TRBJ1-2	.	TRBV9	.	CASSGGGVSYTF	TGTGCCAGCAGCGGTGGTGGGGTGTCCTACACCTTC
TRBJ1-4	.	TRBV27	.	CASTSYQEATNEKLFF	TGTGCCAGCACCTCTTACCAGGAGGCAACTAATGAAAAACTGTTTTTT
TRBJ1-1	.	TRBV5-4	TRBD1	CASSLGTGGDTEAFF	TGTGCCAGCAGCTTGGGGACAGGGGGTGACACTGAAGCTTTCTTT
TRBJ2-2	once	TRBV5-1	TRBD1	CASSLRGQGTNTGELFF	TGCGCCAGCAGCTTGAGGGGACAGGGTACGAACACCGGGGAGCTGTTTTTT
TRBJ1-2	.	TRBV4-2	.	CASSQGGRYGYTF	TGTGCCAGCAGCCAAGGGGGTCGCTATGGCTACACCTTC
TRBJ1-1	.	TRBV19	.	CASSMGRDQNTEAFF	TGTGCCAGTAGTATGGGCCGGGACCAGAACACTGAAGCTTTCTTT
TRBJ1-6	once	TRBV27	.	CASSFVRSYNSPLHF	TGTGCCAGCAGTTTTGTGCGCTCCTATAATTCACCCCTCCACTTT
TRBJ2-1	.	TRBV13	.	CASSLNGYDYEQFF	TGTGCCAGCAGCCTCAACGGATACGATTATGAGCAGTTCTTC
TRBJ1-2	.	TRBV7-9	.	CASSTSATNYGYTF	TGTGCCAGCAGCACAAGCGCAACCAACTATGGCTACACCTTC
TRBJ2-3	once	TRBV27	TRBD2	CASSLRLAGPTDTQYF	TGTGCCAGCAGTCTCCGACTAGCGGGGCCCACAGATACGCAGTATTTT
TRBJ1-5	.	TRBV5-5	.	CASSPDRNNQPQHF	TGTGCCAGCAGCCCGGACAGAAACAATCAGCCCCAGCATTTT
TRBJ2-7	.	TRBV7-9	.	CASSLDKYEQYF	TGTGCCAGCAGCTTAGACAAATACGAGCAGTACTTC
TRBJ2-7	.	TRBV7-2	.	CASSLGAADYEQYF	TGTGCCAGCAGCTTAGGGGCAGCAGATTACGAGCAGTACTTC
TRBJ1-2	.	TRBV27	TRBD1	CASSLSGGDNYGYTF	TGTGCCAGCAGTTTATCAGGGGGCGATAACTATGGCTACACCTTC
TRBJ1-5	.	TRBV28	.	CASRDRDIFQPQHF	TGTGCCAGCAGAGACCGGGACATATTCCAGCCCCAGCATTTT
TRBJ2-2	.	TRBV4-1	.	CASSHASGELFF	TGCGCCAGCAGCCATGCTAGTGGGGAGCTGTTTTTT
TRBJ2-2	.	TRBV9	.	CASSPLGGRTGELFF	TGTGCCAGCAGCCCCCTCGGCGGGCGCACCGGGGAGCTGTTTTTT
TRBJ2-2	.	TRBV7-9	.	CASSSQGGNTGELFF	TGTGCCAGCAGCTCCCAAGGCGGGAACACCGGGGAGCTGTTTTTT